Given below is one T cell receptor (beta chain) in context. Its target is unknown. Germline CDR1 reads SQVTM; CDR2 reads ANQGSEA. This CDR3 spans 13 amino acids. With 4 bases removed from V and 1 base from J, the gap between germline ends came to 7 bases. Only in-frame clones appear in the TCRdb table, and some are missing; sequencing was by immunoSEQ multiplex PCR. The table includes some 31,000 clones, approximately 73% detected once. This record comes from a study of vaccination effects on CD4 cells after COVID-19. Study in general: Each participant received a vaccine that was either BNT162b2 or mRNA-1273, given as two doses.

Study findings and constraints: Clonal contraction was marked in infection- and vaccine-induced clones late after vaccination.

Using viral peptide pools, the ViraFEST assay grew out antigen-specific CD4+ T cells prior to sequencing. Culturing for more than 9 days preceded CD4+ T cell isolation. Nobody among the vaccine recipients had prior SARS-CoV-2 infection (nucleocapsid antibodies were negative). It was with approximately 9.6 IU/ml IL-2 and about 10 ug/ml peptides that more than 1.5 million PBMC per well were cultured. Cultures had half their medium replaced with IL-2 medium on days 3 and 7. The material sequenced was CD4+ T cells from PBMCs cultured with HCoV-OC43 spike peptides, taken before COVID-19 vaccination. The subset was: HCoV-OC43 spike overlapping peptide pool stimulation. This sequence joins TRBV29-1 and TRBJ2-2; D possibly corresponds to TRBD1 (5 bases). The source of this sequence is a human donor who received a COVID-19 vaccine. In nucleotides, the CDR3 is TGCAGCGTTGGGGGCAGGAACACCGGGGAGCTGTTTTTT. Protein: CSVGGRNTGELFF.